This record covers a single TCR beta chain. Its antigen is as yet unknown. Naive CD8 isolation took CD45RO-negative cells positively selected for CCR7 and excluded terminally differentiated effector memory CD45RA+ cells. Healthy adults negative for HIV, lacking recent acute infections or vaccinations, served as donors. Nashville, Tennessee was home to all donors, each a Caucasian adult. The data derive from a study of shared clonotypes between healthy human individuals. Sequencing was at deep level. The repertoire was sequenced with immunoSEQ multiplex PCR; TCRdb's copy has only in-frame clones and lacks some. The repertoire consists of around 1.9 million clones, with about 94% occurring once and the leading ten covering about 1.6%. The V end was cut by 4 bases, the J end by 5 bases, with 7 bases between. CDR3 length: 12 residues. CDR1 and CDR2 (germline): SGHNT, YENEEA. Study-wide findings and caveats: On the whole, naive subsets had larger estimated richness than memory subsets had.

This chain connects TRBV11-3 to TRBJ2-3, with a weak D call TRBD2 (6 bases). The sequenced sample consisted of naive CD8+ T cells from PBMCs. The sequence was obtained from a man aged 18 to 30 in good health. Some clones in this sample may be carry-over from other donors' samples. DNA for the CDR3: TGTGCCAGCAGCTCGGGGGAAGATACGCAGTATTTT. It translates to CASSSGEDTQYF.